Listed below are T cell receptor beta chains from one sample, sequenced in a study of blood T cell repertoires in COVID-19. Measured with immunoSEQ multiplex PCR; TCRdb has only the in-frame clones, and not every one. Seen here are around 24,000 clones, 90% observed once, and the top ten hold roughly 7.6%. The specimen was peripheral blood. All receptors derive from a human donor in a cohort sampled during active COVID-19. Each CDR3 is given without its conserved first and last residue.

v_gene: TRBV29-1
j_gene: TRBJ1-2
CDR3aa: SVEDRSGENYGYT

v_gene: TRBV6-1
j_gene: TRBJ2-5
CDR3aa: ASSEARAGTQY

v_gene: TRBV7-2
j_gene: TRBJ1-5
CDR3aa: ASSYTGNQPQH

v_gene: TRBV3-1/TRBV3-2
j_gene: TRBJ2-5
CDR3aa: ASSLAHIIDRAETQY

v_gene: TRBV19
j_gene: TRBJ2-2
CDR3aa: ARVAGGLPGELF

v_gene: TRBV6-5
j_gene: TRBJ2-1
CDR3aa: ASSYPIGTGLNEQF

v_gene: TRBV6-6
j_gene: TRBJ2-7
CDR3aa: ASSYQGYEQY

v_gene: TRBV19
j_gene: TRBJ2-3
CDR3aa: ASSIFTGGIADTQY

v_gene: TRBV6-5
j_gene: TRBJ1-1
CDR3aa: ASRTRTGNTEAF

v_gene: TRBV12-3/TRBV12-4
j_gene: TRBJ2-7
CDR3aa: ASSSWDTYEQY

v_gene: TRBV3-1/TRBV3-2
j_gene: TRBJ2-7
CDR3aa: ASSHRAPAGGEQY

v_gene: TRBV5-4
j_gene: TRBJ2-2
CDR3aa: ASSLDPGVLIGELF

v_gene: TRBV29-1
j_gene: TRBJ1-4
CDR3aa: SVASQGYEKLF

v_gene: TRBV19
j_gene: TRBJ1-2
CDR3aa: ASSIGPEYGYT

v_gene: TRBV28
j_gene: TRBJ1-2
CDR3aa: ASSKAGASNYGYT

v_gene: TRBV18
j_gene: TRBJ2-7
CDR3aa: ASSPPGQFYEQY

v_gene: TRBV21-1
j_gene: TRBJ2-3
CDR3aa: ASSKLGLAGPLY

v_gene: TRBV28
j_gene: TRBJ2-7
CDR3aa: ASRFTVGQGSYEQY

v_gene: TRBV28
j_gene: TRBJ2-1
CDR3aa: ASSIRTSGYNEQF

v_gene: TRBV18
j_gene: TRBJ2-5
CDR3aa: ASSAEGETQY

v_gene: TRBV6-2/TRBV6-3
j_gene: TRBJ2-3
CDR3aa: ASSYSPGSGTDTQY

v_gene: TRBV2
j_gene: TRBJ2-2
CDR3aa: ASSPTQGGGGTGELF

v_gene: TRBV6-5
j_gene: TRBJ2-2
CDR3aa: ASRVSGGTGELF

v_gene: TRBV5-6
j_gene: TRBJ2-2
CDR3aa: ASSLYRLGQGTGELF

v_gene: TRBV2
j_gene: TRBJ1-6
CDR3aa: ASSPPGGSSYNSPLH

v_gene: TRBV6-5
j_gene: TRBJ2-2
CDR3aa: ASSYARAGTGELF

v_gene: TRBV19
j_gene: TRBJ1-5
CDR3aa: ATEDSNQPQH

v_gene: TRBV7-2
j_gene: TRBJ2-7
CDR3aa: ASSLGQRTYEQY

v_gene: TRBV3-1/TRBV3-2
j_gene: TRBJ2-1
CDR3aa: ASSRQLWRNNEQF

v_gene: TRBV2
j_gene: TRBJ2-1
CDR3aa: ASSEAGFGNEQF

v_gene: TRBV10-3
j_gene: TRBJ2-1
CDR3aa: AITQVGGQNEQF

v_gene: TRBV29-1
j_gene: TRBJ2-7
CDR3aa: SVEEGGTSTYEQY

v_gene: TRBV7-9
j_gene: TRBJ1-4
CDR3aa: ASSFFREGEKLF

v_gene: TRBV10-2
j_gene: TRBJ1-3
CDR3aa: ASSPGTGTWNTIY

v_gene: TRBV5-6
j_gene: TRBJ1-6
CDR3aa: ASSLGTGGRNSPLH

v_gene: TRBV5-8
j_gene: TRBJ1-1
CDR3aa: ASSPDRGGTMNTEAF

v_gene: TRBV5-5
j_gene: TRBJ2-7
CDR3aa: ASSSERGGFDEQY

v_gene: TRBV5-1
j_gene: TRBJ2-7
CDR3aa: ASSSQGPTYEQY

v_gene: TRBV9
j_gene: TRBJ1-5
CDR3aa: ASSHSRVPLNQPQH

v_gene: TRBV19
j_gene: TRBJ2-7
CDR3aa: ASSPQVSYEQY

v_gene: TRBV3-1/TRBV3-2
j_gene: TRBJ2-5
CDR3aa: ASSQVAETQY

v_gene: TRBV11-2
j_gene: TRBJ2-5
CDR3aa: ASSPTSGEETQY

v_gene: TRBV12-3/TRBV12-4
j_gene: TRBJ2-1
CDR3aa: ASSLVSGGEQF

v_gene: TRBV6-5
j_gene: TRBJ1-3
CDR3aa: ASRPRGFSGNTIY

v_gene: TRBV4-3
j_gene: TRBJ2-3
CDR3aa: ASSQRLWVAGSTDTQY

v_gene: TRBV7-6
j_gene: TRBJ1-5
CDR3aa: ASSRRAGGGNQPQH

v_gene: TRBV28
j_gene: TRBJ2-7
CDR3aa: ASSLGGSPQY